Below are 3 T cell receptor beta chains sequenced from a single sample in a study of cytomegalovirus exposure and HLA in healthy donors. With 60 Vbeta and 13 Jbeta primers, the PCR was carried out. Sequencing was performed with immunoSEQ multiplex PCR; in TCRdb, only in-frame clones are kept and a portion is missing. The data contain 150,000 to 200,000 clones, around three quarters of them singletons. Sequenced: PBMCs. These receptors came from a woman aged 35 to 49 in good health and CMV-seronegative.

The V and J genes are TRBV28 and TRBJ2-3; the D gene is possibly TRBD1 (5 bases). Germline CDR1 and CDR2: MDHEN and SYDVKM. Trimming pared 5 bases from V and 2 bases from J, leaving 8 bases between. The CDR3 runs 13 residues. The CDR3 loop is CASSTGPTDTQYF. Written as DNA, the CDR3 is TGTGCCAGCAGTACAGGCCCCACAGATACGCAGTATTTT.

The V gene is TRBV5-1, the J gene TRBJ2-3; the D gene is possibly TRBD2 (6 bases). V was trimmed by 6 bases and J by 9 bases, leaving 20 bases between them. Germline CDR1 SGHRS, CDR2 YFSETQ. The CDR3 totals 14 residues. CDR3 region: CASKNLTGVGTQYF. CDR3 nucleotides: TGCGCCAGCAAGAATCTGACGGGAGTAGGCACGCAGTATTTT.

The CDR3 region has the DNA TGTGCCAGCAGTGTGGACAGCGTCTACGAGCAGTACTTC. Translating it yields CASSVDSVYEQYF. The V call is TRBV2, the J call TRBJ2-7; maybe TRBD1 (6 bases). The V end was cut by 4 bases, the J end by 3 bases, with 10 bases between. Germline CDR1 reads SNHLY; CDR2 reads FYNNEI. The CDR3 has 13 residues.